This T cell receptor beta chain was documented in a study of blood T cell repertoires in COVID-19. Whole-study context: Collection of acute and convalescent COVID-19 samples took place in the United States, Italy and Spain. PBMCs, B-cell-depleted T cells, or T cells were the source of the cDNA or gDNA that made up the material.

Patients of the Seattle cohort, enrolled during active infection, were followed longitudinally. Germline V gives CDR1 LNHDA, CDR2 SQIVND (reference sequence). This CDR3 region has 12 residues. The ends were cut back, 3 bases at V and 12 bases at J, with 12 bases in the middle. In the original processing: Reference gene primer amplification yielded estimated nucleated cell counts. The data were produced by immunoSEQ multiplex PCR, yet TCRdb's version contains in-frame clones alone and is incomplete. V and J calls and clone size are as listed in that table; D and trimming were resolved from the DNA. This table holds some 400,000 clones, approximately 87% found once.

V usage is TRBV19 and J usage is TRBJ2-1; D uncertain. Sequenced input: peripheral blood. The receptor comes from a young woman with COVID-19, enrolled during active disease. The CDR3 coding sequence is TGTGCCAGTAGTATTGAGAACAGCCGGCAGTTCTTC. Translating gives CASSIENSRQFF.